The 5 T cell receptor beta chains below all came from one sample that was sequenced in a study of T cell responses to AZD1222 COVID-19 vaccine. TCRdb's table, derived via immunoSEQ multiplex PCR, lists solely in-frame clones and lacks some. The repertoire holds 90,000 to 100,000 clones, with about 88% as singletons. This specimen consisted of peripheral blood, obtained 28 days after the second AZD1222 dose. Receptors were obtained from an adult who received the AZD1222 COVID-19 vaccine.

This clone appeared once. The chain uses TRBV4-1 and TRBJ1-5; D not resolved. The CDR3 is 15 amino acids. V lost 2 bases, J lost 2 bases, and 10 bases lay in between. Per germline, CDR1 MGHRA and CDR2 YSYEKL. CDR3 DNA sequence: TGCGCCAGCAGCCAATTTTCGGACGGCAATCAGCCCCAGCATTTT. Residues: CASSQFSDGNQPQHF.

The chain combines TRBV29-1 with TRBJ1-1; D perhaps matches TRBD1 (5 bases). The CDR3 consists of 13 residues. The V end was cut by 6 bases, the J end by 4 bases, with 15 bases between. Looked up from germline, CDR1 is SQVTM and CDR2 is ANQGSEA. This CDR3 is CSVINQGGTEAFF. The CDR3 DNA follows: TGCAGCGTCATCAACCAGGGAGGCACTGAAGCTTTCTTT. Using reference TRBV29-1 and TRBJ1-1 for the parts outside the CDR3, the full variable domain is SAVISQKPSRDICQRGTSLTIQCQVDSQVTMMFWYRQQPGQSLTLIATANQGSEATYESGFVIDKFPISRPNLTFSTLTVSNMSPEDSSIYLCSVINQGGTEAFFGQGTRLTVV.

V usage is TRBV6-6 and J usage is TRBJ1-2; D is ambiguous. Germline CDR1 and CDR2: MNHNY and SVGAGI (reference sequence). V lost 2 bases and J lost 0, with 10 bases in between. The CDR3 has 15 amino acids. The CDR3: CASSYAASSNYGYTF. The DNA of the CDR3 is TGTGCCAGCAGTTACGCGGCAAGCTCTAACTATGGCTACACCTTC.

The chain joins TRBV7-6 to TRBJ2-5; TRBD2 might be the D (7 bases). CDR1 is SGHVS and CDR2 is FNYEAQ in the germline V gene. The CDR3 extends over 15 amino acids. Deletions cut 3 bases from V and 5 bases from J, with 16 bases between. CDR3: CASSFYTRGAETQYF. CDR3 bases: TGTGCCAGCAGCTTCTATACCCGGGGGGCGGAGACCCAGTACTTC.

The genes are TRBV6-1 and TRBJ1-6, with TRBD1 as a possible D gene (5 bases). V lost 2 bases and J lost 9, with 17 bases in between. Per the germline V gene, CDR1 is MNHNS and CDR2 is SASEGT. The CDR3 extends over 16 amino acids. The chain's CDR3 is CASSEIDRISGSPLHF. CDR3 DNA: TGTGCCAGCAGTGAAATTGACAGAATCAGTGGTTCACCCCTCCACTTT.